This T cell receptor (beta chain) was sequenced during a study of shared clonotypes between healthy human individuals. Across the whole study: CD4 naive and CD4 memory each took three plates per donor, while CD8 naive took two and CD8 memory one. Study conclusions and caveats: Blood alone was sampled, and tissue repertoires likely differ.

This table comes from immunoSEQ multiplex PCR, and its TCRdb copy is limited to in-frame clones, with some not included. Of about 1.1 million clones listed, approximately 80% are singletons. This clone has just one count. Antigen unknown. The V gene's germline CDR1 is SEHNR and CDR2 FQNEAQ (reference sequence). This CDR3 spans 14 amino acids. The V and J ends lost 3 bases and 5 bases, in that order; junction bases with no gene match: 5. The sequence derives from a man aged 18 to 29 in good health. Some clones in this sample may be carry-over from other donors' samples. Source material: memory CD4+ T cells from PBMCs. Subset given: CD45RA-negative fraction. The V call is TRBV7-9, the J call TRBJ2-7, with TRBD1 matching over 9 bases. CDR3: CASSFRDRVNEQYF. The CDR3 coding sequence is TGTGCCAGCAGCTTCCGGGACAGGGTGAACGAGCAGTACTTC.